This T cell receptor (beta chain) comes out of a study of Tregs in tolerant kidney transplant recipients. Notes on the study in general: Few patients were studied, so findings need validation in larger groups.

Worth noting for this clone: The antigen is unknown.

Unstimulated Tregs (CD4+CD25+CD127-) and CD4+CD25- non-Tregs were sorted from PBMCs. The CDR3 consists of 14 residues. The germline V gene has CDR1 SGHRS and CDR2 YFSETQ. With 4 bases clipped from V and 5 bases from J, the junction kept 5 bases outside the gene matches. Using immunoSEQ multiplex PCR, the repertoire was profiled, and TCRdb retains in-frame clones only, with some absent. The repertoire has about 240,000 clones, approximately 83% of them found once; the top ten carry about 0.64%. This chain links TRBV5-1 with TRBJ2-5, with TRBD2 matching 10 bases. The TCR comes from a human donor in good health. The material sequenced was CD4+ T cells from blood. The CDR3 is CASSPGLAEETQYF. CDR3 bases: TGCGCCAGCAGCCCCGGACTAGCGGAGGAGACCCAGTACTTC.